The present entry profiles one TCR beta chain with its context. The antigen is unknown. This specimen belongs to a study of T-cell reconstitution after alpha-beta-depleted transplantation in children. Study findings and constraints: Once a year had passed after transplant, T-cell counts and diversity came mostly from newly produced T cells. High day-60 TCRbeta diversity in some patients came from surviving recipient T cells and thymic progenitors. Roughly two months post-transplant, alpha-beta T cells reportedly originated from several hundred graft clones that had expanded.

A library of TCRbeta sequences, prepared with unique molecular identifiers, was generated. TCRdb used MiXCR to reprocess the PCR reads, holding one entry per CDR3 protein. The sample yields around 960,000 distinct CDR3 sequences, less than 30% seen once. The CDR3 is made up of 12 amino acids. Looked up from germline, CDR1 is ENHRY and CDR2 is SYGVKD. V shed 3 bases and J shed 4 bases, with 6 bases lying between them. The input for sequencing was PBMCs, mostly from graft donor cells, taken 360 days after TCRalphabeta/CD19-depleted stem cell transplant. J is TRBJ2-5 and V is TRBV10-3; D possibly corresponds to TRBD2 (5 bases). The TCR sequence derives from a boy less than two years old who had a stem cell transplant for SCID, so the T cells may come from the graft donor. The CDR3 reads CAISDGGETQYF. CDR3 DNA: TGTGCCATCAGTGATGGAGGAGAGACCCAGTACTTC.